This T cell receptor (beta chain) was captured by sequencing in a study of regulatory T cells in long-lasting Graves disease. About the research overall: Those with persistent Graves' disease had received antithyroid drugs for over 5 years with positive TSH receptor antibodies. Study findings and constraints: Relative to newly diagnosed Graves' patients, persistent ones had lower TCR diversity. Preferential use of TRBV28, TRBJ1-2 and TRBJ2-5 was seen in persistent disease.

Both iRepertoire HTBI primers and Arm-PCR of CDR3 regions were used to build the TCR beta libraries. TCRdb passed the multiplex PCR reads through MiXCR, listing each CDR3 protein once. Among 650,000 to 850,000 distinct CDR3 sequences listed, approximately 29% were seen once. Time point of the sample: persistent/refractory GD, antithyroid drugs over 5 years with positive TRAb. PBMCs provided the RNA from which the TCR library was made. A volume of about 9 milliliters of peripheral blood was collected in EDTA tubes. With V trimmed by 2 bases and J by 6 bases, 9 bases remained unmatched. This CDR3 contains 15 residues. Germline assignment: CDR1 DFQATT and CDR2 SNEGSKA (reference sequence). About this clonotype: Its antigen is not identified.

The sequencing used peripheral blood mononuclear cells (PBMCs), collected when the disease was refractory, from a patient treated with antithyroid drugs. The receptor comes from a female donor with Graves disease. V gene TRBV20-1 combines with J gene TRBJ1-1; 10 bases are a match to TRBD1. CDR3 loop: CSARPLGQGGAEAFF. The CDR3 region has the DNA TGCAGTGCTAGACCGCTTGGACAGGGGGGGGCTGAAGCTTTCTTT.